The 13 T cell receptor beta chains below come from one sample, sequenced in a study of T cells after yellow fever vaccination. TCRdb passed the 5' RACE reads through MiXCR, listing each CDR3 protein once. Of 45,000 to 75,000 distinct CDR3 sequences in the sample, 5.7% were seen once. Here the sequenced sample was PBMCs, either bulk or a sorted T-cell subset (CD4+, CD8+, memory, or dextramer-sorted; not recorded which), taken on the day of the yellow fever booster vaccination. These receptors were obtained from a man between 18 and 35 years old who received the YFV17D yellow fever vaccine.

This clonotype has a handful of counts. V and J are TRBV5-1 and TRBJ1-1; possibly TRBD1 for D (6 bases). Trimming took 6 bases from V and 1 from J, leaving 16 bases between them. Germline V gene sequence: CDR1 SGHRS, CDR2 YFSETQ. CDR3 length equals 15 residues. The CDR3 region is CASTGGPLGNTEAFF. The CDR3 coding sequence is TGCGCCAGCACCGGGGGGCCCCTTGGGAACACTGAAGCTTTCTTT. The full variable domain, with the rest looked up from reference TRBV5-1 and TRBJ1-1, is KAGVTQTPRYLIKTRGQQVTLSCSPISGHRSVSWYQQTPGQGLQFLFEYFSETQRNKGNFPGRFSGRQFSNSRSEMNVSTLELGDSALYLCASTGGPLGNTEAFFGQGTRLTVV.

This clonotype was detected a few times. The rearrangement joins TRBV7-2 to TRBJ2-2; D gene ambiguous. This CDR3 is built from 11 residues. CDR1 and CDR2 (germline): SGHTA, FQGNSA. V lost 2 bases, J lost 9 bases, and 4 bases lay in between. CDR3 loop: CASSLSWELFF. In nucleotides, the CDR3 is TGTGCCAGCAGCTTAAGTTGGGAGCTGTTTTTT. The whole variable domain, remainder taken from reference TRBV7-2 and TRBJ2-2, is GAGVSQSPSNKVTEKGKDVELRCDPISGHTALYWYRQSLGQGLEFLIYFQGNSAPDKSGLPSDRFSAERTGGSVSTLTIQRTQQEDSAVYLCASSLSWELFFGEGSRLTVL.

This clonotype was observed a few times. V gene TRBV7-2 combines with J gene TRBJ2-3; 8 nucleotides match TRBD2. This CDR3 has 15 amino acids. In germline, CDR1 is SGHTA, CDR2 FQGNSA. The junction had 9 bases not matched to a gene; V was cut back by 5 bases and J by 5 bases. CDR3 sequence reads: CASSPGTRGVDTQYF. The CDR3 DNA sequence: TGTGCCAGCAGCCCCGGGACTAGGGGGGTAGATACGCAGTATTTT.

This clonotype appeared many times. One end of the junction varies from germline; a read error may be responsible. The chain is built from TRBV28 and TRBJ1-6, with 8 bases identical to TRBD1. The germline CDR1 and CDR2 sequences are MDHEN and SYDVKM. This CDR3 region has 15 residues. CDR3 protein: CASSLSGGVNSPLHF. The CDR3 nucleotides read TGTGCCAGCAGCTTATCAGGGGGCGTTAATTCACCCCTCCACTTT.

This clonotype was seen more than once but under ten times. The chain is built from TRBV5-1 and TRBJ2-3; the D gene is possibly TRBD2 (6 bases). This CDR3 region has 18 residues. Between the trimmed V and J ends, which lost 3 bases and 2 bases, there was a span of 22 bases. Germline values: CDR1 SGHRS, CDR2 YFSETQ. CDR3 loop: CASSSGGLARTDTDTQYF. CDR3 DNA sequence: TGCGCCAGCAGCTCCGGGGGTCTAGCTCGAACCGACACAGATACGCAGTATTTT. Complete variable domain (other parts from reference TRBV5-1 and TRBJ2-3): KAGVTQTPRYLIKTRGQQVTLSCSPISGHRSVSWYQQTPGQGLQFLFEYFSETQRNKGNFPGRFSGRQFSNSRSEMNVSTLELGDSALYLCASSSGGLARTDTDTQYFGPGTRLTVL.

In its sample, this clonotype was seen a few times. The chain employs TRBV24-1 and TRBJ2-1, with D possibly being TRBD2 (6 bases). The CDR3 sequence is 14 residues long. CDR1 is KGHDR and CDR2 is SFDVKD in the germline V gene. The V and J ends lost 2 bases and 6 bases respectively, with 10 bases between them. The DNA for the CDR3 is TGTGCCACCAGTGATTCGCAGGGAGGCAATGAGCAGTTCTTC. It encodes CATSDSQGGNEQFF.

In its sample, this clonotype was seen a few times. The chain combines TRBV12-3 or TRBV12-4 with TRBJ1-5; D is unresolved. V was clipped by 3 bases and J by 4 bases, with 7 bases between them. The CDR3 covers 13 residues. CDR3 protein: CASSFSRNQPQHF. The CDR3 DNA reads as TGTGCCAGCAGTTTTAGCCGTAATCAGCCCCAGCATTTT.

There are a few counts of this clonotype. This chain links TRBV2 with TRBJ2-7, with a tentative D call TRBD1 (5 bases). Trimming shortened V by 2 bases and J by 1 base, and 9 bases separated the two germline ends. CDR1 is SNHLY and CDR2 is FYNNEI in the germline V gene. CDR3 size: 14 residues. CDR3 bases: TGTGCCAGCAGTGAAAGGGGTCTATCCTACGAGCAGTACGTC. Translated, it gives CASSERGLSYEQYV.

This clonotype turned up a few times. The rearrangement joins TRBV13 to TRBJ2-7, with 12 bases aligning to TRBD2. CDR1 is PRHDT, CDR2 FYEKMQ, per germline (reference sequence). This CDR3 spans 15 amino acids. V dropped 2 bases and J dropped 7; count of bases not matched to a gene: 6. CDR3 DNA sequence: TGTGCCAGCAGCTTACTAGCGGGGGGGCCGGGGGAGCAGTACTTC. As protein: CASSLLAGGPGEQYF.

The table lists this clonotype with many counts. The chain employs TRBV7-9 and TRBJ2-5; 8 positions match TRBD2. V gave up 5 bases and J gave up 4 bases; unmatched junction bases: 6. CDR3 length: 14 residues. Germline CDR1 and CDR2: SEHNR and FQNEAQ (reference sequence). CDR3 bases: TGTGCCAGCAGCCTCGGGGGGGAAGCAGAGACCCAGTACTTC. The encoded protein is CASSLGGEAETQYF. The full variable domain, in which reference TRBV7-9 and TRBJ2-5 provide the parts outside the CDR3, is DTGVSQNPRHKITKRGQNVTFRCDPISEHNRLYWYRQTLGQGPEFLTYFQNEAQLEKSRLLSDRFSAERPKGSFSTLEIQRTEQGDSAMYLCASSLGGEAETQYFGPGTRLLVL.

This clonotype was observed many times. The chain has TRBV12-3 or TRBV12-4 and TRBJ2-7, with a tentative D call TRBD2 (8 bases). The CDR3 is 15 residues long. V dropped 4 bases and J dropped 3 bases, with 16 bases sitting between them. CDR3 in amino acids: CASSSRQGLDYEQYF. The CDR3 coding sequence is TGTGCCAGCAGTTCCCGACAGGGACTAGACTACGAGCAGTACTTC.

This clonotype was observed a few times. The CDR3 loop is CASSQAGGGRTGQETQYF. DNA for the CDR3: TGCGCCAGCAGCCAAGCAGGGGGGGGGAGGACAGGTCAAGAGACCCAGTACTTC. J is TRBJ2-5 and V is TRBV4-3; D may be TRBD1 or TRBD2 (7 bases each). The CDR3 covers 18 residues. Germline V CDR1 and CDR2: LGHNA, YSLEER. Trimming took 1 base from V and 2 from J, leaving 20 bases between them.

This clonotype turned up a few times. This rearrangement joins TRBV7-9 to TRBJ2-1, with 13 bases identical to TRBD2. Germline CDR1 and CDR2: SEHNR and FQNEAQ (reference sequence). Trimming cost V 0 bases and J 0 bases; bases outside gene matches: 11. The CDR3 length is 21 residues. CDR3 in DNA: TGTGCCAGCAGCTTAGCGCCCGGGACTAGCGGGGTCGTAAGCTCCTACAATGAGCAGTTCTTC. It encodes CASSLAPGTSGVVSSYNEQFF.